The next 3 T cell receptor beta chains were all read from a single sample in a study of OX40 agonist ivuxolimab in advanced cancers. Some clones are missing from TCRdb's copy, which holds only in-frame ones; the method was immunoSEQ multiplex PCR. The top ten clones hold roughly 30% of a sample with more than 25,000 clones, approximately 86% of them seen once. Specimen: CD4+ or CD8+ T cells sorted from blood, collected in a trial of the OX40 agonist ivuxolimab. The receptors derive from an adult with an advanced solid tumor such as melanoma, head and neck, liver or kidney cancer.

The V gene is TRBV28, the J gene TRBJ2-5; D may be TRBD2 (5 bases). Judging by the DNA end, TRBJ2-7 fits better; the J call may be wrong. CDR3 length: 14 amino acids. Germline CDR1 and CDR2: MDHEN and SYDVKM. The CDR3 region is CASSLSGNSYEQYF. CDR3 bases: TGTGCCAGCAGTTTAAGCGGAAACTCCTACGAGCAGTACTTC.

The chain combines TRBV6-5 with TRBJ2-1; no firm D call. Trimming removed 5 bases at V and 6 bases at J, with 5 bases between. The CDR3 is 11 residues long. The V gene's germline CDR1 is MNHEY and CDR2 SVGAGI. The CDR3 DNA sequence: TGTGCCAGCAGTCGCAGCAATGAGCAGTTCTTC. It codes for CASSRSNEQFF.

V usage is TRBV27 and J usage is TRBJ2-5; 10 bases fit TRBD1. CDR3 size: 16 residues. CDR1 and CDR2 from the germline V gene are MNHEY and SMNVEV (reference sequence). V was pared by 2 bases and J by 5 bases, with 8 bases of the junction left unmatched. CDR3: CASSLKDRGLGETQYF. For the CDR3, the DNA is TGTGCCAGCAGTTTAAAAGACAGGGGGCTGGGGGAGACCCAGTACTTC.